The T cell receptor (beta chain) under discussion was sequenced for a study of Graves' ophthalmopathy and Graves' hyperthyroidism. The PBMCs used were ones drawn from 10 ml of fresh peripheral blood. RNA transcripts were the source from which TCR beta CDR3 regions were amplified. The library came from an HTBI-primed first-round RT-PCR and a second-round multiplex PCR. MiXCR, applied by TCRdb to the multiplex PCR reads, yields one record per CDR3 protein. This sample yields around 660,000 distinct CDR3 sequences, of which about 38% are seen a single time; 2.5% to 3.5% belongs to the top ten. V was shortened by 1 base and J by 4 bases, with 19 bases between the two germline ends. CDR3 length equals 16 residues. Germline V gene data show CDR1 as SQVTM and CDR2 as ANQGSEA. The table lists this clonotype with many counts. What it binds is unknown. General study findings and limits: Prediction of ophthalmopathy progression reached about 71% sensitivity and approximately 74% specificity.

V usage is TRBV29-1 and J usage is TRBJ1-1; no definite D call. The sequence came from an adult man with Graves' ophthalmopathy. Source material: peripheral blood. CDR3 region: CSVEVRGSASSTEAFF. CDR3 sequence (DNA): TGCAGCGTTGAAGTTCGAGGTTCAGCATCGAGCACTGAAGCTTTCTTT.